These 13 T cell receptor beta chains came from one sample sequenced in a study of T cells in Graves' hyperthyroidism and ophthalmopathy. Using RNA transcripts as the source, TCR beta CDR3 regions were amplified. A set of HTBI primers served as the primers for a first-round RT-PCR of the TCR CDR3. TCRdb called the multiplex PCR reads again in MiXCR, with one record for every CDR3 protein. The sample consists of a few hundred thousand distinct CDR3 sequences, 15% of them appearing once. Sequences were obtained from blood. These receptors all come from a woman aged 25 to 39 with Graves' hyperthyroidism.

This clonotype was seen ten or more times. The genes are TRBV20-1 and TRBJ1-3; D unresolved. V dropped 5 bases and J dropped 4 bases, with 15 bases sitting between them. The CDR3 is made up of 14 amino acids. Germline loops: CDR1 DFQATT, CDR2 SNEGSKA (reference sequence). The chain's CDR3 is CSAHQVNRGNTIYF. In DNA form, the CDR3 reads TGCAGTGCTCATCAGGTGAACCGGGGAAACACCATATATTTT.

This clonotype was recorded a few times. J is TRBJ1-4 and V is TRBV28; possibly TRBD1 for D (6 bases). Trimming pared 7 bases from V and 8 bases from J, leaving 20 bases between. The CDR3 sequence is 15 residues long. Germline V CDR1 and CDR2: MDHEN, SYDVKM. Here the CDR3 reads CASKPGVGLGEKLFF. As DNA, the CDR3 is TGTGCCAGCAAACCAGGGGTTGGATTGGGAGAAAAACTGTTTTTT.

The CDR3 region is CASSYPFVGDDTQYF. The DNA for the CDR3 is TGTGCCAGCAGTTACCCATTCGTGGGAGACGATACGCAGTATTTT. This rearrangement joins TRBV6-5 to TRBJ2-3; tentative D call: TRBD2 (5 bases). The CDR3 totals 15 residues. The ends were cut back, 2 bases at V and 6 bases at J, with 15 bases in the middle. CDR1 and CDR2 (germline): MNHEY, SVGAGI.

The V call is TRBV6-1, the J call TRBJ1-5; possible D gene TRBD1, 5 bases. The CDR3 is 13 residues long. Trimming removed 8 bases from V and 5 bases from J, with 13 bases in between. Germline-derived CDR1 and CDR2 are MNHNS and SASEGT. CDR3 sequence reads: CASLQGNDQPQHF. The CDR3 DNA reads TGTGCCAGCTTGCAGGGCAATGATCAGCCCCAGCATTTT.

This clonotype occurred a few times. The chain links TRBV11-2 to TRBJ2-2; D may be TRBD1 or TRBD2 (5 bases each). Trimming left V 4 bases short and J 0 bases short, with 12 bases between. The germline CDR1 and CDR2 sequences are SGHAT and FQNNGV. The CDR3 sequence is 16 residues long. This chain's CDR3 is CASSSLGRANTGELFF. CDR3 DNA sequence: TGTGCCAGCAGCTCGCTGGGACGAGCGAACACCGGGGAGCTGTTTTTT.

In its sample, this clonotype was seen many times. The V and J genes are TRBV5-5 and TRBJ2-2, with 10 bases lining up with TRBD2. With V trimmed by 5 bases and J by 6 bases, 4 bases remained unmatched. This CDR3 is built from 14 residues. The germline V gene has CDR1 SGHKS and CDR2 YYEKEE (reference sequence). CDR3 protein: CASRGTSDAGELFF. In DNA form, the CDR3 reads TGTGCCAGCAGAGGGACTAGCGATGCCGGGGAGCTGTTTTTT.

Only one count was recorded for this clonotype. The chain has TRBV27 and TRBJ1-2, with 8 positions matching TRBD1. The junction had 7 bases not matched to a gene; V was cut back by 6 bases and J by 4 bases. In germline, CDR1 is MNHEY, CDR2 SMNVEV (reference sequence). The CDR3 is made up of 14 amino acids. CDR3 sequence: CASSLRTGSYGYTF. The CDR3 DNA reads as TGTGCCAGCAGCCTAAGGACAGGGAGCTATGGCTACACCTTC.

This chain joins TRBV27 and TRBJ1-2; 7 bases align to TRBD1. This CDR3 is built from 14 residues. J lost 3 bases, V lost 6 bases, and 7 bases had no gene match. Germline CDR1 is MNHEY and CDR2 is SMNVEV (reference sequence). For the CDR3, the DNA is TGTGCCAGCAGCCCGACAGGGAAGGACTATGGCTACACCTTC. Its protein is CASSPTGKDYGYTF.

V gene TRBV6-1 combines with J gene TRBJ1-2; D remains ambiguous. Germline CDR1 and CDR2: MNHNS and SASEGT. This CDR3 spans 14 amino acids. V gave up 1 base and J gave up 4 bases, with 10 bases separating them. The CDR3 DNA follows: TGTGCCAGCAGTGAAGGACGGTTTCGCTATGGCTACACCTTC. Its translation: CASSEGRFRYGYTF.

This clonotype has ten or more counts. The genes are TRBV5-1 and TRBJ2-3; 7 bases map to TRBD1. J was trimmed by 3 bases and V by 4 bases; bases with no gene match: 5. The germline CDR1 and CDR2 sequences are SGHRS and YFSETQ. The CDR3 length is 14 residues. The CDR3 region has the DNA TGCGCCAGCAGCCAAGGACAGGAGACAGATACGCAGTATTTT. It codes for CASSQGQETDTQYF.

The V and J genes are TRBV6-5 and TRBJ1-4, with 9 bases identical to TRBD1. This CDR3 is built from 16 residues. Germline CDR1 and CDR2: MNHEY and SVGAGI. V gave up 3 bases and J gave up 4 bases; unmatched junction bases: 6. CDR3 sequence reads: CASSYRWTGVNEKLFF. The DNA for the CDR3 is TGTGCCAGCAGTTATCGTTGGACAGGGGTTAATGAAAAACTGTTTTTT.

This clonotype was seen repeatedly, ten times or more. The chain carries TRBV3-1 and TRBJ2-7, with 8 positions matching TRBD2. Per germline, CDR1 LGHDT and CDR2 YNNKEL (reference sequence). The J segment lost 3 bases and the V segment lost 0 bases, leaving 7 bases of the junction unmatched. CDR3 length: 16 residues. DNA for the CDR3: TGTGCCAGCAGCCAAGATTGGGGACTAGACCTCTACGAGCAGTACTTC. This translates into CASSQDWGLDLYEQYF.

This clonotype appeared many times. This sequence joins TRBV20-1 and TRBJ2-2, with no clear D. Germline V gene data show CDR1 as DFQATT and CDR2 as SNEGSKA (reference sequence). The CDR3 sequence is 14 residues long. Trimming removed 6 bases from V and 3 bases from J, with 14 bases in between. CDR3 DNA sequence: TGCAGTGCCACCCCCACCCGGGACACCGGGGAGCTGTTTTTT. Translated, it gives CSATPTRDTGELFF.